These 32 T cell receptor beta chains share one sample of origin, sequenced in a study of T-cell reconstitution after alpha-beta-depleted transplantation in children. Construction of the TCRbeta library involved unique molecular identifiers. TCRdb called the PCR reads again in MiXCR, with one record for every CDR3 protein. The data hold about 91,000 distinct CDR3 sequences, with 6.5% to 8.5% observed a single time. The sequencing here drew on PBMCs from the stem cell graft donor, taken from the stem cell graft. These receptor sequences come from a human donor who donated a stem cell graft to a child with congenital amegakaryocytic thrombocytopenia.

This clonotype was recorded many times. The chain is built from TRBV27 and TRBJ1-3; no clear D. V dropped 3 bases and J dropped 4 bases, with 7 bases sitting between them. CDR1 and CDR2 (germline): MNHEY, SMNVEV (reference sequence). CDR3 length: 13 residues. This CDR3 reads CASSFSAGNTIYF. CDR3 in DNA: TGTGCCAGCAGTTTTTCGGCGGGAAACACCATATATTTT.

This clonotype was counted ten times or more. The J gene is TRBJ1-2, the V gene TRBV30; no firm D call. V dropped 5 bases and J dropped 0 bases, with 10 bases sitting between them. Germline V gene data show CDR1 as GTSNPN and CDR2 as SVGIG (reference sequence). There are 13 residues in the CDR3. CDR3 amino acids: CAWGGLSNYGYTF. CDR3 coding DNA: TGTGCCTGGGGAGGGCTCTCTAACTATGGCTACACCTTC.

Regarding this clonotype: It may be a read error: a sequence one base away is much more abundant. The CDR3 sequence is CASSRLTASYEQYF. The CDR3 DNA reads TGCGCCAGCAGCCGTCTAACCGCCTCCTACGAGCAGTACTTC. V is TRBV4-1 and J is TRBJ2-7; D remains unclear. Looked up from germline, CDR1 is MGHRA and CDR2 is YSYEKL. Trimming removed 4 bases from V and 0 bases from J, with 10 bases in between. This CDR3 spans 14 amino acids.

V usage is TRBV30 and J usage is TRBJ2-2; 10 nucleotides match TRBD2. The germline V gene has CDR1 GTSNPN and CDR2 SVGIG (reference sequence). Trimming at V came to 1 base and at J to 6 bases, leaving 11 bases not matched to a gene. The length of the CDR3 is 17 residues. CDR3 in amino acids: CAWSDYGLAGAPGELFF. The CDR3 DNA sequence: TGTGCCTGGAGTGATTACGGTCTAGCGGGAGCCCCCGGGGAGCTGTTTTTT.

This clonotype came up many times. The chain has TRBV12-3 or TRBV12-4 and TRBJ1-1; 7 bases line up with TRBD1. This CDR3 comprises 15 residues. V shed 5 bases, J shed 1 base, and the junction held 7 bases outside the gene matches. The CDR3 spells CASSPRTGRNTEAFF. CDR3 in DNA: TGTGCCAGCAGTCCCCGGACAGGCCGGAACACTGAAGCTTTCTTT.

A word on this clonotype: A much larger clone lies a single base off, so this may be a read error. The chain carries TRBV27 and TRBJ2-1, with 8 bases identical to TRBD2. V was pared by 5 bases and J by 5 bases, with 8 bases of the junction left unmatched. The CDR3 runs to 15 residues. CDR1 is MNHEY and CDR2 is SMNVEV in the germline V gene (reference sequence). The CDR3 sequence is CASSALAARNNEQFF. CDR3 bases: TGTGCCAGCAGTGCACTAGCGGCACGAAACAATGAGCAGTTCTTC.

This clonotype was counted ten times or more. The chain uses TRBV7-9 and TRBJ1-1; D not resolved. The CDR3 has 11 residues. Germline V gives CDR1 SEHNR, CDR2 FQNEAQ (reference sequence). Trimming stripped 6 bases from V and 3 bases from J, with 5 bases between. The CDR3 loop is CASSSYTEAFF. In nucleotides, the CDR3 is TGTGCCAGCAGTTCTTACACTGAAGCTTTCTTT.

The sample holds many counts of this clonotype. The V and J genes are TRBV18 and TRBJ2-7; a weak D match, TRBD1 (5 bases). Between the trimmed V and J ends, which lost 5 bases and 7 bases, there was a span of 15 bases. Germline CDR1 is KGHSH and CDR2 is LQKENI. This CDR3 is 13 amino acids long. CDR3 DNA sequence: TGTGCCAGCTCATCCCAGGAGCACAGGGAGCAGTACTTC. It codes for CASSSQEHREQYF.

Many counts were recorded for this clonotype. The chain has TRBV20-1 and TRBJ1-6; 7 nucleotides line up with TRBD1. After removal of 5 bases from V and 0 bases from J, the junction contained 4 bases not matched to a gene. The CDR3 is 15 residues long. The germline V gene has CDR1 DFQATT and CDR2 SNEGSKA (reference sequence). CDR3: CSAYRDSSYNSPLHF. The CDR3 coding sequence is TGCAGTGCTTACCGGGACAGCTCCTATAATTCACCCCTCCACTTT.

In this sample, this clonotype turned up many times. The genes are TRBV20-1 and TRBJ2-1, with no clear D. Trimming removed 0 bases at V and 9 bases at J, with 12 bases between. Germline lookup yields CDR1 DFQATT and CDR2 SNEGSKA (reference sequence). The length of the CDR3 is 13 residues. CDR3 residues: CSARDLIHGEQFF. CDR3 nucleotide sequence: TGCAGTGCTAGAGATCTCATACACGGTGAGCAGTTCTTC.

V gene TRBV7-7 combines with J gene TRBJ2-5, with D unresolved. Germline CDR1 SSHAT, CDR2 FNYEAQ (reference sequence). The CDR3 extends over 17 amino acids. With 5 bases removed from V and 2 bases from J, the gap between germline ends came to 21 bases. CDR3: CASSPVYADGLQETQYF. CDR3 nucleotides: TGTGCCAGCAGCCCCGTTTATGCCGACGGCCTACAAGAGACCCAGTACTTC.

This CDR3 is CSAEGDRSGNQPQHF. CDR3 nucleotides: TGCAGTGCTGAGGGGGACAGGTCCGGCAATCAGCCCCAGCATTTT. The V gene is TRBV20-1, the J gene TRBJ1-5; TRBD1 agrees at 8 bases. This CDR3 contains 15 residues. V gave up 5 bases and J gave up 2 bases; unmatched junction bases: 8. Germline values: CDR1 DFQATT, CDR2 SNEGSKA (reference sequence).

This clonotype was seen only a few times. The DNA for the CDR3 is TGTGCCAGCAGCTTCCGGGCGGGACGATACAATGAGCAGTTCTTC. It specifies CASSFRAGRYNEQFF. The chain has TRBV7-3 and TRBJ2-1; D perhaps matches TRBD2 (6 bases). CDR1 is SGHTA and CDR2 is FQGTGA in the germline V gene. V was trimmed by 3 bases and J by 4 bases, leaving 13 bases between them. This CDR3 is 15 amino acids long.

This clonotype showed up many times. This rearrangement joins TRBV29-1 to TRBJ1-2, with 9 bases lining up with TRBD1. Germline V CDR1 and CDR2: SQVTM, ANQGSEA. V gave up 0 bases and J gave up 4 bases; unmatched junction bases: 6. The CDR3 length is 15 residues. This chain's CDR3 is CSVEDGQGRLYGYTF. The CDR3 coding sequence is TGCAGCGTTGAAGATGGACAGGGGAGACTCTATGGCTACACCTTC.

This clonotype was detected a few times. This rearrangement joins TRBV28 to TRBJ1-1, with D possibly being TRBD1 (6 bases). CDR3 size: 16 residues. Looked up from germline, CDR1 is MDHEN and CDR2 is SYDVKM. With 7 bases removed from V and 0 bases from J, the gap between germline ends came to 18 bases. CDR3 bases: TGTGCCAGCACTCTAGGGGGGGCCATGCTGAACACTGAAGCTTTCTTT. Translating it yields CASTLGGAMLNTEAFF.

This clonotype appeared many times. This chain's CDR3 is CSAVASGRLGSQYF. In DNA form, the CDR3 reads TGCAGTGCTGTCGCCAGTGGCCGACTTGGGTCCCAGTACTTC. This chain uses TRBV20-1 with TRBJ2-5; D gene uncertain. Trimming pared 5 bases from V and 9 bases from J, leaving 22 bases between. The CDR3 runs 14 residues. CDR1 is DFQATT and CDR2 is SNEGSKA in the germline V gene (reference sequence).

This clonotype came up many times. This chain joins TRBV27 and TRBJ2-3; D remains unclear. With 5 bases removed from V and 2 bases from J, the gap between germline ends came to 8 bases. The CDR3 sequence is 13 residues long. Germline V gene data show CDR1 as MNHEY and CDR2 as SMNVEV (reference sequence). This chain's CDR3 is CASSPQTTDTQYF. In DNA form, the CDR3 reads TGTGCCAGCAGTCCCCAGACCACAGATACGCAGTATTTT.

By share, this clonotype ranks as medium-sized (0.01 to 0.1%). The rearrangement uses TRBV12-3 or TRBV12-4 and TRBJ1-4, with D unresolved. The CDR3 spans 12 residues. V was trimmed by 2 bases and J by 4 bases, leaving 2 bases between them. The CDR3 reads CASSLLNEKLFF. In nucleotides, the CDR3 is TGTGCCAGCAGTTTACTTAATGAAAAACTGTTTTTT.

The DNA for the CDR3 is TGTGCCAGCAGCCCCTTGAGGGCAGGATCGCCCGAGCAGTACTTC. It specifies CASSPLRAGSPEQYF. The rearrangement uses TRBV4-2 and TRBJ2-7; TRBD2 might be the D (5 bases). CDR1 is LGHNA, CDR2 YNFKEQ, per germline. Trimming cost V 4 bases and J 6 bases, with 19 bases left between them. This CDR3 comprises 15 residues.

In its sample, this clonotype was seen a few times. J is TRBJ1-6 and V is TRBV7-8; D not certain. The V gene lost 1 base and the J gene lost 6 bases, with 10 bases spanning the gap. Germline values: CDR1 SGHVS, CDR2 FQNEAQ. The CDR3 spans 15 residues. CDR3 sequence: CASSLERLGNSPLHF. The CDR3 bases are TGTGCCAGCAGCTTAGAGCGGCTGGGTAATTCACCCCTCCACTTT.

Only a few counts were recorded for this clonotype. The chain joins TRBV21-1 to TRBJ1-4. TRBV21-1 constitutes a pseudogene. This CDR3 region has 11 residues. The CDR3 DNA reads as TGTGCCAGCAGCAGCTATGAAAAACTGTTTTTT. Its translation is CASSSYEKLFF.

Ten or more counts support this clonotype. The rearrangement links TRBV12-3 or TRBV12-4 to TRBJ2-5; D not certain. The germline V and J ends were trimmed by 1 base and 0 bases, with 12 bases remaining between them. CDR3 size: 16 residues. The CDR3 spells CASSLVNGQYQETQYF. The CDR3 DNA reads TGTGCCAGCAGTTTAGTAAACGGCCAGTACCAAGAGACCCAGTACTTC.

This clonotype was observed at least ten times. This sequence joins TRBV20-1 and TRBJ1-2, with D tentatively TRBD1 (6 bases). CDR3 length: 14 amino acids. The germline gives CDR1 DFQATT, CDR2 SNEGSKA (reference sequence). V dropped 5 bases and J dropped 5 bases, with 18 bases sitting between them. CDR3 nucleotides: TGCAGTGCTTCAACAACAGGGTCGGGGTATGGCTACACCTTC. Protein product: CSASTTGSGYGYTF.

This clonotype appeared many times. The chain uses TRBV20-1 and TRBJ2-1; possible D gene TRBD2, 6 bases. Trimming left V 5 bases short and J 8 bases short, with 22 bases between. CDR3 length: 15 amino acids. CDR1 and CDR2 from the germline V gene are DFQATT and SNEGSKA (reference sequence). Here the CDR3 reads CSAFSGTGGVHEQFF. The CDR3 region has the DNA TGCAGTGCTTTCTCCGGGACTGGTGGTGTGCATGAGCAGTTCTTC.

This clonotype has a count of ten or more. The CDR3 reads CASSRAQGWNIQYF. The CDR3 DNA is TGTGCCAGCAGTCGAGCCCAGGGATGGAACATTCAGTACTTC. This rearrangement joins TRBV12-3 or TRBV12-4 to TRBJ2-4, with a tentative D call TRBD1 (5 bases). Trimming shortened V by 5 bases and J by 7 bases, and 15 bases separated the two germline ends. This CDR3 contains 14 residues.

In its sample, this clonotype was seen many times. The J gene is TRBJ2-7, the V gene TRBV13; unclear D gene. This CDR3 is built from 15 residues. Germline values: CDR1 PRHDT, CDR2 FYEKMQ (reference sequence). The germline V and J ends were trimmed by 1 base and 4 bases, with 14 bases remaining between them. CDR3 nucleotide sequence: TGTGCCAGCAGCTTAGTGGGCAGCACCCAGTACGAGCAGTACTTC. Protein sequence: CASSLVGSTQYEQYF.

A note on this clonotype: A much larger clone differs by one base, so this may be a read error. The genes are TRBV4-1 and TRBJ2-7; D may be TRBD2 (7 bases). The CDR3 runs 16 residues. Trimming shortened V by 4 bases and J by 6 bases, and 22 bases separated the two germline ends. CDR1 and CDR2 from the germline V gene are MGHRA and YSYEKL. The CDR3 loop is CASSPTKGGGSGEQYF. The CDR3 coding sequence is TGCGCCAGCAGCCCGACAAAGGGGGGCGGGAGTGGCGAGCAGTACTTC.

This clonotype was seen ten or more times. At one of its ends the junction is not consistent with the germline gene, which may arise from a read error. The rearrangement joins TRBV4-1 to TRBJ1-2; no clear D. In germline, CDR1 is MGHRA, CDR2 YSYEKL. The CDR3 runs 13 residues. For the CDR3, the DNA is TGCGCCAGCAGCCAAGGAGTTCGGGGAAGGGCTCTTTTC. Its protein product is CASSQGVRGRALF.

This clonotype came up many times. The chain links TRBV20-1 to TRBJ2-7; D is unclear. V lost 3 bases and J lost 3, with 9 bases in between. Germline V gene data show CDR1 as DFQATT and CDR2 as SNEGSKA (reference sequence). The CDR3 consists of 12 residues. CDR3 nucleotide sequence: TGCAGTGCTAGTGGCGACTTCTACGAGCAGTACTTC. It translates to CSASGDFYEQYF.

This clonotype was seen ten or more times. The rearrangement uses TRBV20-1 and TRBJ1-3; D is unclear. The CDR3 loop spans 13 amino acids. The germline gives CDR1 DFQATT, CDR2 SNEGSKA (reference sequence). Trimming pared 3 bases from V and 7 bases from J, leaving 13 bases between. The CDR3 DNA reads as TGCAGTGCTAGCGACTTCACGCGGAACACCATATATTTT. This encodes CSASDFTRNTIYF.

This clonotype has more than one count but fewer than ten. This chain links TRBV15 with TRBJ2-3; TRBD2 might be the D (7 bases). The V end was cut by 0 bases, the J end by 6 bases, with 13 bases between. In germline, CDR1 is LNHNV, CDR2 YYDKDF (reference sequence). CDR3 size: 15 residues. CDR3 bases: TGTGCCACCAGCAGAGATGGGAGGGGGACCGATACGCAGTATTTT. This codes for CATSRDGRGTDTQYF. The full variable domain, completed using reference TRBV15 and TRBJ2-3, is DAMVIQNPRYQVTQFGKPVTLSCSQTLNHNVMYWYQQKSSQAPKLLFHYYDKDFNNEADTPDNFQSRRPNTSFCFLDIRSPGLGDTAMYLCATSRDGRGTDTQYFGPGTRLTVL.

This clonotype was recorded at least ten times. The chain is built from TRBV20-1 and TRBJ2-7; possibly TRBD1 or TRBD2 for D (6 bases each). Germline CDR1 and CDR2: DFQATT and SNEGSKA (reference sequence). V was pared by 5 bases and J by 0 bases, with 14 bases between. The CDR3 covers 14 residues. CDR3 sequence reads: CSALEGGSSYEQYF. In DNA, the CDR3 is TGCAGTGCTCTAGAGGGGGGTAGCTCCTACGAGCAGTACTTC.